The present entry profiles one TCR beta chain with its context. Antigen unknown. The data originate from a study of cytotoxic CD8 clonotypes in ibrutinib-treated CLL. Sequenced by immunoSEQ multiplex PCR; TCRdb stores in-frame clones only, minus some. The sample comprises approximately 330,000 clones, 80% of which are singletons, and more than 6% rests with the top ten. General observations from the study: Public clonotypes were rare and shrank or held steady on treatment. Clonality was higher at baseline than in age-matched healthy donors and tracked circulating CD8+ T-cell counts.

Per germline, CDR1 SGHDT and CDR2 YYEEEE. V lost 3 bases and J lost 3, with 16 bases in between. The CDR3 is 15 residues long. The specimen comprised PBMCs, sampled before ibrutinib treatment. This TCR was sampled from a human donor with chronic lymphocytic leukemia. This chain links TRBV5-6 with TRBJ2-7; a weak D match, TRBD2 (6 bases). CDR3: CASSSEPLGLYEQYF. CDR3 DNA: TGTGCCAGCAGCTCCGAACCGTTGGGACTCTACGAGCAGTACTTC.